This passage covers 3 T cell receptor beta chains from one sample sequenced in a study of T cell responses to AZD1222 COVID-19 vaccine. Clones were read by immunoSEQ multiplex PCR, and TCRdb kept only the in-frame ones, dropping some. The sample consists of about 100,000 clones, about 93% of them appearing once. The sample here was peripheral blood, taken on day 0 of AZD1222 vaccination. The receptors shown here come from an adult in good health.

CDR3 in DNA: TGTGCCAGCAGCGTCGGACTAGCCCTGGGGGGGAATGAGCAGTTCTTC. Translating gives CASSVGLALGGNEQFF. The V and J genes are TRBV9 and TRBJ2-1, with 8 bases fitting TRBD2. The CDR3 loop spans 16 amino acids. The germline V gene has CDR1 SGDLS and CDR2 YYNGEE. V trimming: 2 bases; J trimming: 7 bases; junction bases outside the gene matches: 11. The full variable domain, its missing parts supplied by reference TRBV9 and TRBJ2-1, is DSGVTQTPKHLITATGQRVTLRCSPRSGDLSVYWYQQSLDQGLQFLIQYYNGEERAKGNILERFSAQQFPDLHSELNLSSLELGDSALYFCASSVGLALGGNEQFFGPGTRLTVL.

This clone has just one count. The CDR3 DNA reads TGTGCCAGCAGTGAAGGGACAGGGGGCCGGTTTGGGTACTATGGCTACACCTTC. Translation gives CASSEGTGGRFGYYGYTF. This chain links TRBV6-1 with TRBJ1-2, with 11 bases lining up with TRBD1. Per germline, CDR1 MNHNS and CDR2 SASEGT. Germline trimming cut 1 base from V and 3 bases from J; bases unmatched to any gene: 10. This CDR3 has 18 residues.

This chain joins TRBV6-1 and TRBJ1-2, with 9 bases aligning to TRBD1. Per the germline V gene, CDR1 is MNHNS and CDR2 is SASEGT. With 1 base clipped from V and 3 bases from J, the junction kept 0 bases outside the gene matches. The CDR3 length is 14 residues. The CDR3 here is CASSEGDRDYGYTF. The CDR3 coding sequence is TGTGCCAGCAGTGAAGGGGACAGGGACTATGGCTACACCTTC.